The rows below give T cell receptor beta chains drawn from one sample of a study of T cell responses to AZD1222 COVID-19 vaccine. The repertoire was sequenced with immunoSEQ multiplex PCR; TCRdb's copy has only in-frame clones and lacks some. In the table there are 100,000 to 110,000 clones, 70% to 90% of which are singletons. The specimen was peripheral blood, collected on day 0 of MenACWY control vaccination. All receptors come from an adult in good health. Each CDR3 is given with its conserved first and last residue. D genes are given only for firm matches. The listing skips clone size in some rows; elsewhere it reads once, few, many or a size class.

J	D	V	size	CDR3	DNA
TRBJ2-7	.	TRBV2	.	CASRGAAYEQYF	TGTGCCAGCAGAGGAGCGGCCTACGAGCAGTACTTC
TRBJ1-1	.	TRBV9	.	CASSPTGRPGFKAEAFF	TGTGCCAGCAGCCCGACCGGACGGCCGGGGTTTAAGGCTGAAGCTTTCTTT
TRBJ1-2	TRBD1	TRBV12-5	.	CASGSDRARGYTF	TGTGCTAGTGGTTCGGACAGGGCGAGGGGCTACACCTTC
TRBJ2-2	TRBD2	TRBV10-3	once	CAIRPGLAGGNTGELFF	TGTGCCATCAGGCCGGGACTAGCGGGAGGGAACACCGGGGAGCTGTTTTTT
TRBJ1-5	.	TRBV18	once	CASSPNARARDQPQHF	TGTGCCAGCTCACCAAACGCGAGGGCTCGGGATCAGCCCCAGCATTTT
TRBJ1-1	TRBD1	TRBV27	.	CASSWTGVNTEAFF	TGTGCCAGCAGTTGGACAGGGGTGAACACTGAAGCTTTCTTT
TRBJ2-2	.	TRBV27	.	CASSLIQAGELFF	TGTGCCAGCAGTTTAATACAGGCCGGGGAGCTGTTTTTT
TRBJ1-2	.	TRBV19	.	CASRRDGNYGYTF	TGTGCCAGTAGGAGGGACGGGAACTATGGCTACACCTTC
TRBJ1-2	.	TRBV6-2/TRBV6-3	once	CASSSTPQVYTF	TGTGCCAGCAGTTCCACACCCCAGGTCTACACCTTC
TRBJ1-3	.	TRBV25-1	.	CASSVRHGNTIYF	TGTGCCAGCAGTGTCCGCCATGGAAACACCATATATTTT
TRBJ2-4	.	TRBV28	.	CASSFAGQQYF	TGTGCCAGCAGTTTTGCGGGACAGCAGTACTTC
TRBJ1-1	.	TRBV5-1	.	CASSLAGALRTEAFF	TGCGCCAGCAGCTTAGCCGGGGCCTTGAGGACTGAAGCTTTCTTT
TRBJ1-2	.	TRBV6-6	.	CAVAQGLSGYTF	TGTGCCGTAGCGCAGGGCCTCTCTGGCTACACCTTC
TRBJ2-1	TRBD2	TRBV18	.	CASSPAGDLLTAQFF	TGTGCCAGCTCACCAGCGGGAGACCTTTTAACGGCGCAGTTCTTC
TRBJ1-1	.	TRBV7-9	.	CASTPLDHTEAFF	TGTGCCAGCACACCCCTCGACCACACTGAAGCTTTCTTT
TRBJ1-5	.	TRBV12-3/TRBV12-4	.	CASSMGGQPQHF	TGTGCCAGCAGCATGGGGGGACAGCCCCAGCATTTT
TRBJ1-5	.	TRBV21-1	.	CASSKSGTGSQPQHF	TGTGCCAGCAGCAAAAGCGGGACAGGGTCCCAGCCCCAGCATTTT
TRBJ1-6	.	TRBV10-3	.	CAISAGTRSRNSPLHF	TGTGCCATCAGTGCCGGGACGAGATCCCGAAATTCACCCCTCCACTTT
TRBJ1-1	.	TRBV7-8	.	CASSPDAGLKAFF	TGTGCCAGCAGCCCCGATGCAGGATTGAAAGCTTTCTTT
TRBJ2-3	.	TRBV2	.	CASSELSSGDTQYF	TGTGCCAGCAGTGAACTCTCTTCTGGGGATACGCAGTATTTT
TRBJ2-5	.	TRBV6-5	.	CASSNHGGLQETQYF	TGTGCCAGCAGCAATCACGGAGGGCTCCAAGAGACCCAGTACTTC
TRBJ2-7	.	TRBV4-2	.	CASSQDKVSYEQYF	TGTGCCAGCAGCCAAGATAAGGTCTCCTACGAGCAGTACTTC
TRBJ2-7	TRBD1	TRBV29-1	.	CSVAHRDREGNEQYF	TGCAGCGTTGCACACCGGGACAGGGAAGGAAACGAGCAGTACTTC
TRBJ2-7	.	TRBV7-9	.	CASSLTGAISYEQYF	TGTGCCAGCAGCTTAACCGGGGCGATTTCCTACGAGCAGTACTTC
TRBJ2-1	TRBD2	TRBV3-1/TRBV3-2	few	CASSQDTSGSGEQFF	TGTGCCAGCAGCCAAGATACTAGCGGGAGTGGTGAGCAGTTCTTC
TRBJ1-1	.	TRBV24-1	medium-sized	CATSDFRRRPSTTEAFF	TGTGCCACCAGTGATTTTCGTCGACGCCCTTCCACGACTGAAGCTTTCTTT
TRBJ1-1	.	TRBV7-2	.	CASSFPGPAPEAFF	TGTGCCAGCAGCTTTCCGGGCCCTGCCCCTGAAGCTTTCTTT
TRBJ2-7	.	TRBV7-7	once	CASSGGQGSSYEQYF	TGTGCTAGCAGCGGGGGACAGGGAAGCTCCTACGAGCAGTACTTC
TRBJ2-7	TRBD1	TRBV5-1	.	CASSDSRDRDYEQYF	TGCGCCAGCAGCGACTCCCGGGACAGGGACTACGAGCAGTACTTC
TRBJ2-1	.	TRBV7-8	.	CASSPTDNEQFF	TGTGCCAGCAGCCCGACAGACAATGAGCAGTTCTTC
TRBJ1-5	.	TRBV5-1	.	CASSLVPGSNQPQHF	TGCGCCAGCAGCTTGGTTCCAGGGAGCAATCAGCCCCAGCATTTT
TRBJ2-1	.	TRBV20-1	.	CSARLQSEQFF	TGCAGTGCTAGATTGCAAAGTGAGCAGTTCTTC
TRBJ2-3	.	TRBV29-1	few	CSVGLVESTDTQYF	TGCAGCGTTGGGCTAGTGGAGAGCACAGATACGCAGTATTTT
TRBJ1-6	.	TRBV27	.	CASSTRTGEGSPLHF	TGTGCCAGCAGTACCCGGACGGGAGAGGGTTCACCCCTCCACTTT
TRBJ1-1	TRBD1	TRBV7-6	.	CASSLAGQGNTEAFF	TGTGCCAGCAGCTTAGCGGGACAGGGAAACACTGAAGCTTTCTTT
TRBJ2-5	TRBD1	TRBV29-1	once	CSVDRTGLGETQYF	TGCAGCGTTGACAGGACAGGCTTGGGGGAGACCCAGTACTTC
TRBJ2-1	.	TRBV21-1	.	CASSKEQFYNEQFF	TGTGCCAGCAGCAAAGAACAGTTTTACAATGAGCAGTTCTTC
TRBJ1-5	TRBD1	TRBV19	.	CASSQGGSNQPQHF	TGTGCCAGTAGCCAGGGGGGAAGCAATCAGCCCCAGCATTTT
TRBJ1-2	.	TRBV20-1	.	CSASSSLQANYGYTF	TGCAGTGCTAGTTCCTCGTTACAAGCTAACTATGGCTACACCTTC
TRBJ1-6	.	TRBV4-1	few	CASRGLTYSPLHF	TGCGCCAGCAGGGGACTTACATATTCACCCCTCCACTTT
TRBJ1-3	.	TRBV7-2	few	CASSLVKGNTIYF	TGTGCCAGCAGCTTAGTAAAGGGAAACACCATATATTTT
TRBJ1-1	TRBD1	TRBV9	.	CASSRRGGQQNTEAFF	TGTGCCAGCAGCCGCCGGGGGGGACAGCAAAACACTGAAGCTTTCTTT
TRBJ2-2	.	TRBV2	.	CASARDTGELFF	TGTGCCAGCGCCCGCGACACCGGGGAGCTGTTTTTT
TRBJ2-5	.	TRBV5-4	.	CASSLGPGETQYF	TGTGCCAGCAGCTTGGGGCCAGGAGAGACCCAGTACTTC
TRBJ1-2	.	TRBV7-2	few	CASSSSILYGYTF	TGTGCCAGCAGCTCCTCTATCCTCTATGGCTACACCTTC
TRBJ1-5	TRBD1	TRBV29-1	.	CSVTGAIDQPQHF	TGCAGCGTGACAGGGGCCATCGATCAGCCCCAGCATTTT
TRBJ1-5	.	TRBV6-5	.	CASTDPYAPGQPQHF	TGTGCCAGCACCGACCCCTATGCACCCGGTCAGCCCCAGCATTTT
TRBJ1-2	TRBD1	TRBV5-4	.	CASSLQGHNYGYTF	TGTGCCAGCAGCTTACAGGGGCATAACTATGGCTACACCTTC
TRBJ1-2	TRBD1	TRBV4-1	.	CASSHRPRGQGYTF	TGCGCCAGCAGCCATCGTCCCAGGGGGCAGGGCTACACCTTC